This T cell receptor beta chain was observed in a study of T cell responses to AZD1222 COVID-19 vaccine. Trimming stripped 4 bases from V and 0 bases from J, with 10 bases between. The CDR3 has 15 amino acids. Germline V gene lookup returns CDR1 SGHTA and CDR2 FQGNSA. Data came from immunoSEQ multiplex PCR; TCRdb stores just in-frame clones and leaves some out. The table lists about 180,000 clones, approximately 94% of them singletons. The chain employs TRBV7-2 and TRBJ2-1; no reliable D call. Sequencing was performed on peripheral blood, taken 28 days after the second AZD1222 dose. The TCR originated in an adult who received the AZD1222 COVID-19 vaccine. CDR3 in DNA: TGTGCCAGCAGCTCCCCCACGAGCTCCTACAATGAGCAGTTCTTC. This gives the protein CASSSPTSSYNEQFF.